The rows below give T cell receptor beta chains drawn from one sample of a study of Tregs in tolerant kidney transplant recipients. TCRdb keeps only in-frame clones here, not all; method: immunoSEQ multiplex PCR. This sample carries 95,000 or so clones, roughly 93% of them seen once, and the ten largest clones take about 1.5%. This specimen consisted of CD4+ T cells from blood (PBMCs), obtained 12 months after the transplant. Receptors originate from a human patient who received a combined kidney and bone marrow transplant. Some T cells may be supplied by the graft donor. CDR3s include the opening cysteine and the closing phenylalanine or tryptophan. The D gene is left open where the match is weak. A row's size may be missing; if present it is once, few, many or a size class.

>TRBV27|TRBJ1-1|.|.
TGTGCCAGCAGTCCTCTCCCGACAGTGAACACTGAAGCTTTCTTT
CASSPLPTVNTEAFF
>TRBV9|TRBJ2-7|.|TRBD2
TGTGCCAGCAGAACTACTAGCGGGAGTAGGTACGAGCAGTACTTC
CASRTTSGSRYEQYF
>TRBV10-3|TRBJ1-3|few|.
TGTGCCATCAGTCAAGCCGGGGGGCGGAACACCATATATTTT
CAISQAGGRNTIYF
>TRBV7-2|TRBJ2-4|.|TRBD1
TGTGCCAGCAGCCCTAGGACAGGGTGGGGAGCCAAAAACATTCAGTACTTC
CASSPRTGWGAKNIQYF
>TRBV4-3|TRBJ2-5|.|TRBD2
TGCGCCAGCAGCCAAGGGGGGAGGGACCAGTACTTC
CASSQGGRDQYF
>TRBV13|TRBJ1-3|once|.
TGTGCCAGCAGCCGGATAGCCAGCTCTGGAAACACCATATATTTT
CASSRIASSGNTIYF
>TRBV19|TRBJ2-1|.|.
TGTGCCAGTAAAAGCCCGTACCCCTACGACAATGAGCAGTTCTTC
CASKSPYPYDNEQFF
>TRBV7-9|TRBJ2-7|.|.
TGTGCCAGCAGCTCTAGGGACTCCTGGAGTCAGTACTTC
CASSSRDSWSQYF
>TRBV5-1|TRBJ2-1|.|TRBD2
TGCGCCAGCAGCTTTCTCCTAGCGGACAATGAGCAGTTCTTC
CASSFLLADNEQFF
>TRBV4-3|TRBJ2-3|.|TRBD2
TGCGCCAGCAGCCAACGTCGTCTGTGGGAGGGAACAGATACGCAGTATTTT
CASSQRRLWEGTDTQYF
>TRBV5-4|TRBJ1-2|.|.
TGTGCCAGCAGCCGATACGACAGGTTCAACTATGGCTACACCTTC
CASSRYDRFNYGYTF
>TRBV5-1|TRBJ2-5|.|.
TGCGCCAGCAGCATGGACAGCCAAGAGACCCAGTACTTC
CASSMDSQETQYF
>TRBV7-6|TRBJ2-1|.|.
TGTGCCAGCAGCGGCCTGGATAGGAGTGAGCAGTTCTTC
CASSGLDRSEQFF
>TRBV5-4|TRBJ2-2|once|.
TGTGCCAGCAGCTTGGTTAGCACCGGGGAGCTGTTTTTT
CASSLVSTGELFF
>TRBV30|TRBJ2-7|.|.
TGTGCCTGGAGTGTAAGCGGAAACTCCTACGAGCAGTACTTC
CAWSVSGNSYEQYF
>TRBV7-2|TRBJ2-3|.|TRBD2
TGTGCCAGCAGCTTTGAAGCGACTAGCGGGAGCACAGATACGCAGTATTTT
CASSFEATSGSTDTQYF
>TRBV4-2|TRBJ2-5|.|TRBD2
TGTGCCAGCAGCCAGAGGACTAGCGGGGAGACCCAGTACTTC
CASSQRTSGETQYF
>TRBV25-1|TRBJ2-7|.|.
TGTGCCAGCAGTGAACTGGGGCTCCACGAGCAGTACTTC
CASSELGLHEQYF
>TRBV30|TRBJ2-1|.|TRBD2
TGTGCCTGGAGTGTACCAGCGGGAGGGAATGAGCAGTTCTTC
CAWSVPAGGNEQFF
>TRBV5-1|TRBJ1-3|.|.
TGCGCCAGCAGCTTTGCAGGAACTGGAAACACCATATATTTT
CASSFAGTGNTIYF
>TRBV30|TRBJ2-1|.|.
TGTGCCTGGAGTCCCAAGTTGGGGCAGGGTTCTGTATTTGATGAGCAGTTCTTC
CAWSPKLGQGSVFDEQFF
>TRBV4-3|TRBJ2-2|.|TRBD2
TGCGCCAGCAGCCAGCGAAGCGGGGGTGACACCGGGGAGCTGTTTTTT
CASSQRSGGDTGELFF
>TRBV15|TRBJ2-3|.|.
TGTGCCACCAGCAGGAACCTAAGATCGAGCGGGCAAGATACGCAGTATTTT
CATSRNLRSSGQDTQYF
>TRBV2|TRBJ1-6|.|.
TGTGCCAGCAGGGACAATTCCCCCCTCCACTTT
CASRDNSPLHF
>TRBV4-1|TRBJ1-2|.|TRBD1
TGCGCCAGCAGCCCGGACAGGGGGCGACAATACAATGGCTACACCTTC
CASSPDRGRQYNGYTF
>TRBV18|TRBJ2-1|once|.
TGTGCCAGCTCACCACCGAACTCAGGGTTCCATGAGCAGTTCTTC
CASSPPNSGFHEQFF
>TRBV19|TRBJ2-7|.|TRBD2
TGTGCCAGTAGTATAAACGGGGGGTTCGAGCAGTACTTC
CASSINGGFEQYF
>TRBV5-8|TRBJ2-7|.|.
TGTGCCAGCAGCCGACCGGGAACCTACGAGCAGTACTTC
CASSRPGTYEQYF
>TRBV11-3|TRBJ2-7|.|.
TGTGCCAGCACCCCTGTGGGGAGCTCCTACGAGCAGTACTTC
CASTPVGSSYEQYF
>TRBV5-1|TRBJ2-3|.|TRBD2
TGCGCCAGCAGCTTGGGTGGACTAGCGGGGGGGTCCCCAGATACGCAGTATTTT
CASSLGGLAGGSPDTQYF